Each of the 6 T cell receptor beta chains below was sequenced from the same sample in a study of T cells of healthy individuals. Via MiXCR, TCRdb re-called the 5' RACE reads, giving one row per CDR3 protein. The sample has tens of thousands of distinct CDR3 sequences, roughly 17% seen once; the top ten hold approximately 4.8%. The receptors were sampled from a human donor in good health.

This clonotype was counted between two and nine times. The chain is built from TRBV5-1 and TRBJ2-5; a weak D match, TRBD1 (6 bases). Trimming pared 3 bases from V and 1 base from J, leaving 13 bases between. The germline V gene encodes CDR1 SGHRS and CDR2 YFSETQ. This CDR3 is built from 15 residues. The CDR3 sequence: CASSSDRTVQETQYF. In nucleotides, the CDR3 is TGCGCCAGCAGCTCGGACAGAACTGTCCAAGAGACCCAGTACTTC.

This clonotype was seen repeatedly, ten times or more. The chain joins TRBV4-1 to TRBJ1-3; 7 positions match TRBD1. With V trimmed by 4 bases and J by 1 base, 10 bases remained unmatched. This CDR3 contains 17 residues. The germline CDR1 and CDR2 sequences are MGHRA and YSYEKL. In DNA, the CDR3 is TGCGCCAGCAGCCGACCAGACCGGACAGGTTCTGGAAACACCATATATTTT. As protein: CASSRPDRTGSGNTIYF.

Many counts were recorded for this clonotype. The rearrangement uses TRBV28 and TRBJ1-2; the D is unclear. Germline lookup yields CDR1 MDHEN and CDR2 SYDVKM. CDR3 length: 11 residues. Between the trimmed V and J ends, which lost 3 bases and 8 bases, there was a span of 7 bases. CDR3 protein: CASSFGVGYTF. CDR3 bases: TGTGCCAGCAGTTTCGGGGTCGGCTACACCTTC.

This clonotype was seen ten or more times. The gene calls are TRBV4-1 and TRBJ1-3; no clear D. The CDR3 is 16 amino acids. The V end lost 0 bases, the J end lost 1 base, and 10 bases lay between the germline ends. In germline, CDR1 is MGHRA, CDR2 YSYEKL. The CDR3 DNA is TGCGCCAGCAGCCAAGATCAAACGGGGTCTGGAAACACCATATATTTT. Translating gives CASSQDQTGSGNTIYF.

This chain links TRBV7-3 with TRBJ2-7, with D uncertain. The germline CDR1 and CDR2 sequences are SGHTA and FQGTGA. This CDR3 is 13 amino acids long. V was cut by 3 bases and J by 3 bases, with 9 bases left in between. The CDR3 spells CASSLHRGYEQYF. DNA for the CDR3: TGTGCCAGCAGCTTGCATCGAGGCTACGAGCAGTACTTC.

This clonotype was counted at least ten times. V usage is TRBV6-6 and J usage is TRBJ2-7; D ambiguous. Trimming removed 2 bases from V and 4 bases from J, with 12 bases in between. This CDR3 contains 14 residues. Germline CDR1 MNHNY, CDR2 SVGAGI (reference sequence). CDR3: CASSYETSRYEQYF. The CDR3 nucleotides are TGTGCCAGCAGTTACGAGACATCCCGTTACGAGCAGTACTTC.